This T cell receptor beta chain originates from a study of blood T cell repertoires in COVID-19. On the study more broadly: The study drew acute and convalescent COVID-19 samples from the United States, Italy and Spain. T cells, B-cell-depleted T cells, or PBMCs provided the cDNA or gDNA that served as material.

Looked up from germline, CDR1 is KGHSH and CDR2 is LQKENI. The V gene end was trimmed by 4 bases and the J gene end by 2 bases; junction bases not matched to a gene: 7. CDR3 size: 15 residues. How the authors handled the data: Reference gene primers were amplified, and this amplification served to estimate nucleated cell counts. Data came from immunoSEQ multiplex PCR; TCRdb stores just in-frame clones and leaves some out. The DNA gave D and trimming, while V, J and clone size come from that table. The sample carries 48,000 or so clones, under 90% recorded once. The Seattle patients joined while their infection was active and were tracked longitudinally afterward.

This TCR was sampled from a woman older than 75 with COVID-19, enrolled during active disease. The sequenced sample consisted of peripheral blood. V is TRBV18 and J is TRBJ1-2; 7 bases align to TRBD1. CDR3 DNA: TGTGCCAGCTCACAGATCCCGGGACAGAACTATGGCTACACCTTC. Its translation is CASSQIPGQNYGYTF.